These 31 T cell receptor beta chains were sequenced from one sample in a study of T-cell memory formation after mild COVID-19. TCRdb used MiXCR to reprocess the 5' RACE reads, holding one entry per CDR3 protein. The table has 300,000 to 350,000 distinct CDR3 sequences, approximately 19% seen once. Source material: PBMCs or a T cell subset sorted from them (not recorded which). These TCRs come from a man younger than 35 who had mild COVID-19 (a few samples of this study predate the infection). Cell type and time point are not known.

This clonotype showed up just a few times. The V and J genes are TRBV28 and TRBJ2-2, with TRBD2 as a possible D gene (5 bases). Trimming left V 6 bases short and J 6 bases short, with 14 bases between. This CDR3 is built from 14 residues. Germline CDR1 is MDHEN and CDR2 is SYDVKM. This chain's CDR3 is CASRDYGSAGELFF. Written as DNA, the CDR3 is TGTGCCAGCAGAGACTACGGTAGCGCCGGGGAGCTGTTTTTT.

This chain connects TRBV29-1 to TRBJ2-7; D is uncertain. The CDR3 covers 11 residues. Germline CDR1 SQVTM, CDR2 ANQGSEA. With 0 bases removed from V and 3 bases from J, the gap between germline ends came to 3 bases. For the CDR3, the DNA is TGCAGCGTTGAAGACAGCTACGAGCAGTACTTC. Amino acid sequence: CSVEDSYEQYF.

The chain carries TRBV5-1 and TRBJ2-3, with D possibly being TRBD2 (6 bases). The CDR3 spans 15 residues. V lost 3 bases and J 1 base, leaving 12 bases between the germline ends. Germline values: CDR1 SGHRS, CDR2 YFSETQ. The CDR3 spells CASSWFGGGTDTQYF. The CDR3 nucleotides are TGCGCCAGCAGCTGGTTCGGGGGTGGCACAGATACGCAGTATTTT.

This clonotype was counted a few times. The rearrangement links TRBV7-9 to TRBJ1-1; no reliable D call. This CDR3 spans 13 amino acids. V dropped 5 bases and J dropped 1 base, with 8 bases sitting between them. Germline assignment: CDR1 SEHNR and CDR2 FQNEAQ (reference sequence). CDR3 loop: CASSEGPNTEAFF. CDR3 nucleotide sequence: TGTGCCAGCAGCGAAGGACCGAACACTGAAGCTTTCTTT.

The rearrangement joins TRBV20-1 to TRBJ1-1; D not certain. The CDR3 is 11 residues long. The V end was cut by 6 bases, the J end by 7 bases, with 12 bases between. Looked up from germline, CDR1 is DFQATT and CDR2 is SNEGSKA (reference sequence). CDR3 amino acids: CSASAQFEAFF. The CDR3 coding sequence is TGCAGTGCCTCAGCGCAGTTTGAAGCTTTCTTT.

The rearrangement joins TRBV11-2 to TRBJ2-1; TRBD2 matches at 10 bases. Trimming cost V 1 base and J 7 bases; bases outside gene matches: 7. The CDR3 runs 16 residues. Germline V gives CDR1 SGHAT, CDR2 FQNNGV. CDR3 sequence reads: CASSLVRLAGFNEQFF. CDR3 coding DNA: TGTGCCAGCAGCTTAGTCCGACTAGCGGGTTTTAATGAGCAGTTCTTC.

The table lists this clonotype with a few counts. The J gene is TRBJ2-7, the V gene TRBV10-3; 7 nucleotides align to TRBD1. The V gene's germline CDR1 is ENHRY and CDR2 SYGVKD. This CDR3 is 13 amino acids long. The V segment lost 4 bases and the J segment 3 bases; nucleotides outside the gene matches: 3. The CDR3 DNA reads TGTGCCATCAGTGCCGGGACAGACTACGAGCAGTACGTC. Translation: CAISAGTDYEQYV.

V and J are TRBV6-2 or TRBV6-3 and TRBJ2-7; D is uncertain. Per the germline V gene, CDR1 is MNHEY and CDR2 is SVGEGT. The CDR3 runs to 12 residues. Deletions cut 5 bases from V and 7 bases from J, with 12 bases between. CDR3 nucleotide sequence: TGTGCCAGCAGTCACCCACTAAGGGAGCAGTACGTC. Its translation: CASSHPLREQYV.

The sample holds a few counts of this clonotype. The genes are TRBV7-9 and TRBJ2-7, with a possible D match to TRBD1 (8 bases). V shed 2 bases and J shed 1 base, with 12 bases lying between them. Per the germline V gene, CDR1 is SEHNR and CDR2 is FQNEAQ (reference sequence). The CDR3 loop spans 15 amino acids. This chain's CDR3 is CASSLSGTGSYEQYF. DNA for the CDR3: TGTGCCAGCAGCTTAAGCGGGACAGGATCCTACGAGCAGTACTTC.

The chain's CDR3 is CASSYTGGGPDTQYF. Written as DNA, the CDR3 is TGTGCCAGCAGCTACACCGGGGGGGGTCCAGATACGCAGTATTTT. This chain uses TRBV7-2 with TRBJ2-3, with TRBD2 matching over 8 bases. J was trimmed by 4 bases and V by 4 bases; bases with no gene match: 7. CDR3 length: 15 residues. Germline-derived CDR1 and CDR2 are SGHTA and FQGNSA.

The gene calls are TRBV7-2 and TRBJ2-2, with D tentatively TRBD1 (5 bases). Germline V gives CDR1 SGHTA, CDR2 FQGNSA. The CDR3 covers 14 residues. The ends were cut back, 3 bases at V and 3 bases at J, with 8 bases in the middle. The CDR3 sequence: CASSLAGYTGELFF. Here the CDR3 DNA reads TGTGCCAGCAGCTTGGCAGGGTACACCGGGGAGCTGTTTTTT.

The rearrangement uses TRBV9 and TRBJ1-1; D perhaps matches TRBD1 (5 bases). V gave up 3 bases and J gave up 1 base, with 16 bases separating them. From germline, CDR1 is SGDLS and CDR2 YYNGEE. The CDR3 is 16 residues long. CDR3 nucleotides: TGTGCCAGCAGCGGGCGAGGAGGGGTGGAGAACACTGAAGCTTTCTTT. Protein: CASSGRGGVENTEAFF.

The chain couples TRBV7-3 to TRBJ1-6; no clear D. The CDR3 is 13 amino acids. Trimming took 10 bases from V and 8 from J, leaving 15 bases between them. The germline V gene has CDR1 SGHTA and CDR2 FQGTGA. CDR3 DNA sequence: TGTGCCACCGCGGATAATATTTATTCACCCCTCCACTTT. Its protein product is CATADNIYSPLHF.

Only a few counts were recorded for this clonotype. The gene calls are TRBV6-2 or TRBV6-3 and TRBJ2-1, with TRBD2 matching 10 bases. CDR3 length equals 16 residues. V gave up 0 bases and J gave up 4 bases; unmatched junction bases: 3. The V gene's germline CDR1 is MNHEY and CDR2 SVGEGT. The CDR3 coding sequence is TGTGCCAGCAGTTACTCCGCAGCGGGGGGGTACAATGAGCAGTTCTTC. This encodes CASSYSAAGGYNEQFF.

This clonotype was seen a handful of times. This sequence joins TRBV4-2 and TRBJ2-3; 8 bases agree with TRBD1. Germline loops: CDR1 LGHNA, CDR2 YNFKEQ. This CDR3 contains 14 residues. Trimming at V came to 4 bases and at J to 5 bases, leaving 5 bases not matched to a gene. In DNA, the CDR3 is TGTGCCAGCAGCCGCGGGACAGGCCAAGATACGCAGTATTTT. This encodes CASSRGTGQDTQYF.

The chain recombines TRBV11-3 with TRBJ2-2; 8 bases match TRBD2. The germline CDR1 and CDR2 sequences are SGHNT and YENEEA. J gave up 4 bases and V 3 bases, and 1 base lay outside the gene matches. The CDR3 is 14 residues long. CDR3 region: CASSLGLVTGELFF. The CDR3 nucleotides read TGTGCCAGCAGCTTGGGACTAGTCACCGGGGAGCTGTTTTTT.

J is TRBJ1-1 and V is TRBV7-9, with a weak D call TRBD1 (5 bases). Trimming took 3 bases from V and 10 from J, leaving 18 bases between them. The length of the CDR3 is 14 residues. Per the germline V gene, CDR1 is SEHNR and CDR2 is FQNEAQ (reference sequence). The CDR3 protein is CASSFRDGRVGAFF. CDR3 nucleotide sequence: TGTGCCAGCAGCTTCCGGGACGGGAGGGTTGGAGCTTTCTTT.

This chain links TRBV7-9 with TRBJ2-3; possible D gene TRBD1, 6 bases. Germline assignment: CDR1 SEHNR and CDR2 FQNEAQ (reference sequence). CDR3 length: 15 residues. Trimming left V 4 bases short and J 0 bases short, with 11 bases between. CDR3 sequence: CASSWDISSTDTQYF. Written as DNA, the CDR3 is TGTGCCAGCAGCTGGGACATCTCTAGCACAGATACGCAGTATTTT.

The V call is TRBV9, the J call TRBJ2-5; tentative D call: TRBD2 (5 bases). This CDR3 comprises 15 residues. The V end lost 1 base, the J end lost 4 bases, and 14 bases lay between the germline ends. Germline V gene data show CDR1 as SGDLS and CDR2 as YYNGEE. The CDR3 reads CASSVQDFPRETQYF. The CDR3, as DNA: TGTGCCAGCAGCGTACAGGACTTCCCACGAGAGACCCAGTACTTC.

This clonotype was detected a few times. The rearrangement uses TRBV30 and TRBJ1-1; a weak D match, TRBD1 (5 bases). Germline CDR1 is GTSNPN and CDR2 is SVGIG (reference sequence). V was pared by 0 bases and J by 5 bases, with 13 bases between. The CDR3 is made up of 14 amino acids. CDR3 DNA: TGTGCCTGGAGTGTATCGTCAGGGAGGACTGAAGCTTTCTTT. Its translation: CAWSVSSGRTEAFF. Together with reference TRBV30 and TRBJ1-1, the CDR3 gives the full variable domain: SQTIHQWPATLVQPVGSPLSLECTVEGTSNPNLYWYRQAAGRGLQLLFYSVGIGQISSEVPQNLSASRPQDRQFILSSKKLLLSDSGFYLCAWSVSSGRTEAFFGQGTRLTVV.

This clonotype was detected ten times or more. The V gene is TRBV20-1, the J gene TRBJ2-7, with TRBD2 identical over 12 bases. The germline V gene has CDR1 DFQATT and CDR2 SNEGSKA (reference sequence). The trim removed 6 bases at V and 0 bases at J, leaving 3 bases unmatched. The CDR3 length is 14 residues. The CDR3 loop is CSALAGGSSYEQYV. The CDR3 DNA reads as TGCAGTGCGCTAGCGGGGGGGAGCTCCTACGAGCAGTACGTC.

This clonotype has more than one count but fewer than ten. This chain joins TRBV12-3 or TRBV12-4 and TRBJ1-5; D unresolved. Trimming took off 2 bases at V and 4 bases at J, with 6 bases between the two ends. This CDR3 has 13 amino acids. CDR3 bases: TGTGCCAGCAGTTTACAGATAAATCAGCCCCAGCATTTT. Translation: CASSLQINQPQHF.

The chain carries TRBV7-7 and TRBJ2-5; 11 bases map to TRBD2. This CDR3 spans 14 amino acids. Germline CDR1 SSHAT, CDR2 FNYEAQ (reference sequence). The CDR3 DNA sequence: TGTGCTAGCGGGCTAGCGGGGGGAGTGGAGACCCAGTACTTC. Protein product: CASGLAGGVETQYF.

The rearrangement links TRBV20-1 to TRBJ2-7; perhaps D is TRBD1 or TRBD2 (5 bases each). The V gene's germline CDR1 is DFQATT and CDR2 SNEGSKA (reference sequence). The CDR3 totals 14 residues. V lost 1 base to trimming and J lost 10 bases, with 20 bases between them. CDR3 sequence: CSARGEFLQGKQYF. The DNA for the CDR3 is TGCAGTGCTAGAGGGGAGTTCCTCCAGGGAAAACAGTACTTC.

The V and J genes are TRBV28 and TRBJ2-3; 11 bases fit TRBD1. J was trimmed by 5 bases and V by 2 bases; bases with no gene match: 9. This CDR3 has 17 residues. The germline gives CDR1 MDHEN, CDR2 SYDVKM. The CDR3: CASSLTGQGARGDTQYF. The CDR3 DNA follows: TGTGCCAGCAGTTTAACTGGACAGGGGGCGCGAGGAGATACGCAGTATTTT.

In the case of this clonotype: Germline and junction disagree at one end, which may indicate a read error. CDR3 protein: CASSPDRYNEQFF. CDR3 bases: TGTGCTAGCAGCCCCGACAGATACAATGAGCAGTTCTTC. V and J are TRBV7-7 and TRBJ2-1; D might be TRBD1 (5 bases). The germline V gene encodes CDR1 SSHAT and CDR2 FNYEAQ (reference sequence). The CDR3 is 13 amino acids.

This rearrangement joins TRBV7-9 to TRBJ1-2; 11 bases are a match to TRBD1. This CDR3 region has 14 residues. V lost 3 bases to trimming and J lost 8 bases; unmatched junction nucleotides: 5. The germline CDR1 and CDR2 sequences are SEHNR and FQNEAQ (reference sequence). CDR3 sequence: CASSFGQGAGGYTF. CDR3 nucleotide sequence: TGTGCCAGCAGCTTCGGACAGGGGGCGGGCGGCTACACCTTC.

The V and J genes are TRBV9 and TRBJ1-1, with D possibly being TRBD1 (5 bases). V was clipped by 0 bases and J by 1 base, with 7 bases between them. The CDR3 has 14 amino acids. Germline assignment: CDR1 SGDLS and CDR2 YYNGEE. CDR3 in DNA: TGTGCCAGCAGCGTAGCCGGGACGAACACTGAAGCTTTCTTT. The encoded protein is CASSVAGTNTEAFF.

This clonotype has only a few counts. This rearrangement joins TRBV7-9 to TRBJ2-7, with TRBD1 as a possible D gene (5 bases). The CDR3 spans 13 residues. Trimming left V 4 bases short and J 2 bases short, with 9 bases between. Germline V CDR1 and CDR2: SEHNR, FQNEAQ (reference sequence). This CDR3 is CASSWGGPYEQYF. CDR3 in DNA: TGTGCCAGCAGCTGGGGCGGCCCCTACGAGCAGTACTTC.

This clonotype was picked up a small number of times. This sequence joins TRBV9 and TRBJ1-1; 7 positions match TRBD1. This CDR3 spans 15 amino acids. Germline CDR1 reads SGDLS; CDR2 reads YYNGEE. V dropped 2 bases and J dropped 1; count of bases not matched to a gene: 5. CDR3 nucleotide sequence: TGTGCCAGCAGCGTCCAGGGGGTCTCGAACACTGAAGCTTTCTTT. Protein: CASSVQGVSNTEAFF.

The V gene is TRBV20-1, the J gene TRBJ1-2; 8 bases match TRBD1. J was trimmed by 5 bases and V by 6 bases; bases with no gene match: 8. This CDR3 is built from 13 residues. CDR1 is DFQATT, CDR2 SNEGSKA, per germline (reference sequence). The CDR3: CSAGITGGYGYTF. The CDR3 nucleotides read TGCAGTGCGGGAATCACAGGGGGGTATGGCTACACCTTC.